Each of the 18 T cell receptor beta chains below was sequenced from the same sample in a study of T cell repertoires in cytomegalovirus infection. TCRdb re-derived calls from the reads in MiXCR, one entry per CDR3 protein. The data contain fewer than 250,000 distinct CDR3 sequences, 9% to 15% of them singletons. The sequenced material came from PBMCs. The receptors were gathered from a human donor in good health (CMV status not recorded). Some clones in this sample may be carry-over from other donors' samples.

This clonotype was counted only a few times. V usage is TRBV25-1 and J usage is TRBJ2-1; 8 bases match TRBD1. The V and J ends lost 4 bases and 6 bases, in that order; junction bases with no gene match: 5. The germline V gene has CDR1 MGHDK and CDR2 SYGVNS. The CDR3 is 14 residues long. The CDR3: CASSAGQGANEQFF. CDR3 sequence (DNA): TGTGCCAGCAGTGCAGGGCAGGGGGCCAATGAGCAGTTCTTC.

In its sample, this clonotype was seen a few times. In nucleotides, the CDR3 is TGCGCCAGCAGCCCTCGAGGCGGGAGTGGCAATGAGCAGTTCTTC. This gives the protein CASSPRGGSGNEQFF. The chain joins TRBV5-1 to TRBJ2-1; 7 positions match TRBD2. Germline trimming cut 4 bases from V and 6 bases from J; bases unmatched to any gene: 10. The CDR3 has 15 amino acids. Germline assignment: CDR1 SGHRS and CDR2 YFSETQ.

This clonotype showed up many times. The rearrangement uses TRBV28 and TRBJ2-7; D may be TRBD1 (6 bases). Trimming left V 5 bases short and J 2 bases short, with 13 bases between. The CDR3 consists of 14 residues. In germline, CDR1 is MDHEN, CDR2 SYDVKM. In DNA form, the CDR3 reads TGTGCCAGCAGTGAGAACAGGGCGCCCTACGAGCAGTACTTC. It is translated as CASSENRAPYEQYF.

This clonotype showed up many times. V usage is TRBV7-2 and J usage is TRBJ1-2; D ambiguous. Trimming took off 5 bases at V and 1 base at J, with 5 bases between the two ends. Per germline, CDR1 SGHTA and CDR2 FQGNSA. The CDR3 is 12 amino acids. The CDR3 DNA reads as TGTGCCAGCAGCCCAATTAACTATGGCTACACCTTC. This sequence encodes CASSPINYGYTF.

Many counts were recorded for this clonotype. In DNA form, the CDR3 reads TGTGCCAGCTCACGACAGGACTACGAGCAGTACTTC. This translates into CASSRQDYEQYF. This sequence joins TRBV18 and TRBJ2-7; D perhaps matches TRBD1 (6 bases). This CDR3 is 12 amino acids long. Germline loops: CDR1 KGHSH, CDR2 LQKENI. The V end lost 4 bases, the J end lost 3 bases, and 7 bases lay between the germline ends. Variable domain in full (rest from reference TRBV18 and TRBJ2-7): NAGVMQNPRHLVRRRGQEARLRCSPMKGHSHVYWYRQLPEEGLKFMVYLQKENIIDESGMPKERFSAEFPKEGPSILRIQQVVRGDSAAYFCASSRQDYEQYFGPGTRLTVT.

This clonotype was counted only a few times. The DNA of the CDR3 is TGTGCCAGCAGCCAAGATACAGGCGAACAAGAGACCCAGTACTTC. Its translation: CASSQDTGEQETQYF. The V call is TRBV14, the J call TRBJ2-5, with a tentative D call TRBD1 (5 bases). Looked up from germline, CDR1 is SGHDN and CDR2 is FVKESK. V was shortened by 0 bases and J by 2 bases, with 10 bases between the two germline ends. The CDR3 runs 15 residues. Looking up the rest from reference TRBV14 and TRBJ2-5 gives the full variable domain: EAGVTQFPSHSVIEKGQTVTLRCDPISGHDNLYWYRRVMGKEIKFLLHFVKESKQDESGMPNNRFLAERTGGTYSTLKVQPAELEDSGVYFCASSQDTGEQETQYFGPGTRLLVL.

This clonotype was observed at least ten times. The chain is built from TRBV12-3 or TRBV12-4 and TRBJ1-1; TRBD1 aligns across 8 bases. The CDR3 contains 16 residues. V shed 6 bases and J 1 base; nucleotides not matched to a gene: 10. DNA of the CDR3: TGTGCCAGCAGCAGCACAATCGGGACAGGGAACACTGAAGCTTTCTTT. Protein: CASSSTIGTGNTEAFF.

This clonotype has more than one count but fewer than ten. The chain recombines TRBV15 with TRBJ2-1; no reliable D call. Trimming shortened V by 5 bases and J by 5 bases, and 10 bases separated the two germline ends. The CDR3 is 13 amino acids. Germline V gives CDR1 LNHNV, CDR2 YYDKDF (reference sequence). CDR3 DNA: TGTGCCACCAGCGCTCTCTTCGACAATGAGCAGTTCTTC. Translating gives CATSALFDNEQFF.

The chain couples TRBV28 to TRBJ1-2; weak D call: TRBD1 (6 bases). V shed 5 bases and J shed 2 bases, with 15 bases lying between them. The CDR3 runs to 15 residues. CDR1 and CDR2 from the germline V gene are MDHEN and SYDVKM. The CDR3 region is CASSPEGTPNYGYTF. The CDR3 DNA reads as TGTGCCAGCAGTCCGGAGGGGACACCAAACTATGGCTACACCTTC.

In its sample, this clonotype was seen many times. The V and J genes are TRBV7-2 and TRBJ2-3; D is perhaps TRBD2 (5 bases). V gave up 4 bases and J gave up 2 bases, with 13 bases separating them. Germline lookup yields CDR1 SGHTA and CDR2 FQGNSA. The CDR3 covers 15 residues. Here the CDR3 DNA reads TGTGCCAGCAGCTACACGGGCGGACTCACAGATACGCAGTATTTT. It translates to CASSYTGGLTDTQYF.

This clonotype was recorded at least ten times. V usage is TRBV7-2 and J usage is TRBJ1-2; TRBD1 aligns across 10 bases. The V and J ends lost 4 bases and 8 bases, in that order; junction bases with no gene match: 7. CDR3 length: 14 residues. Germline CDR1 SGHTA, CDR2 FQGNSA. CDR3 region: CASSSGTGALGYTF. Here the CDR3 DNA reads TGTGCCAGCAGCTCCGGGACAGGGGCGTTAGGCTACACCTTC.

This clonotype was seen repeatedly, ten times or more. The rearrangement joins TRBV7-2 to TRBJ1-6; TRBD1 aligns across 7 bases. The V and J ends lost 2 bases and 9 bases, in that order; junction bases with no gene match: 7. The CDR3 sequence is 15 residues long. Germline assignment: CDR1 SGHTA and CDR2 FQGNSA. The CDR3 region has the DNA TGTGCCAGCAGCTTAAGAGGGGGCCGTAGTTCACCCCTCCACTTT. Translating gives CASSLRGGRSSPLHF.

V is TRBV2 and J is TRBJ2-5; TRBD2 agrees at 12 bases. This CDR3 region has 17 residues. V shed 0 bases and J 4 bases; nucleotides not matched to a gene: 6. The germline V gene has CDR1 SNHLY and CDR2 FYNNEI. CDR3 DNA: TGTGCCAGCAGTGAAGCGACACTAGCGGGAGGAGGAGAGACCCAGTACTTC. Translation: CASSEATLAGGGETQYF.

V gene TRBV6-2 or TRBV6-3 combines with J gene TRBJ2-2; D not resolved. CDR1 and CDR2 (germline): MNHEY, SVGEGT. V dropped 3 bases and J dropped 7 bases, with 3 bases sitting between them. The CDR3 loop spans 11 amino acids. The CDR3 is CASSYGGELFF. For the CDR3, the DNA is TGTGCCAGCAGTTATGGCGGGGAGCTGTTTTTT.

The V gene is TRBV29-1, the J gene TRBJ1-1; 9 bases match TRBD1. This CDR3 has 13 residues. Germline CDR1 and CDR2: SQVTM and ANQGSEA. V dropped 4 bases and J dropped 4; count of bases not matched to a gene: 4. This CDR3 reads CSVGQGEGTEAFF. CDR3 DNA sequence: TGCAGCGTTGGACAGGGGGAGGGCACTGAAGCTTTCTTT.

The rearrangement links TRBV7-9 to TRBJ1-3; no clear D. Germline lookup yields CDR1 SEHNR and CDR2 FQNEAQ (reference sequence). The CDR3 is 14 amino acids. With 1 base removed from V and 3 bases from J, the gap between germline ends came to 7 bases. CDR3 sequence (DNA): TGTGCCAGCAGCTTAGTCCTGGATGGAAACACCATATATTTT. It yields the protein CASSLVLDGNTIYF.

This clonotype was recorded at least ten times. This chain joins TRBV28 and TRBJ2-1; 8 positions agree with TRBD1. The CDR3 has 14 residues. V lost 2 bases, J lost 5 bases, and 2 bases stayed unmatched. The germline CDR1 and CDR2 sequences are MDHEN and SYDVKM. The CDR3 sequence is CASSLPDRDNEQFF. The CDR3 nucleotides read TGTGCCAGCAGTTTACCGGACAGGGACAATGAGCAGTTCTTC. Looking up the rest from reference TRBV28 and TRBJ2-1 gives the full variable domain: DVKVTQSSRYLVKRTGEKVFLECVQDMDHENMFWYRQDPGLGLRLIYFSYDVKMKEKGDIPEGYSVSREKKERFSLILESASTNQTSMYLCASSLPDRDNEQFFGPGTRLTVL.

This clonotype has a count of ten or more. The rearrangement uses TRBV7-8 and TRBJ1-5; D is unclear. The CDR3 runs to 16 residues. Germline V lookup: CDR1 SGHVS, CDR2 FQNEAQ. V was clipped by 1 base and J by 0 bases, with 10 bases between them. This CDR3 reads CASSLVSGYSNQPQHF. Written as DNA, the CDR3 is TGTGCCAGCAGCTTAGTATCGGGTTATAGCAATCAGCCCCAGCATTTT.